What follows describes a single T cell receptor beta chain. This entry is derived from a study of T cells expressing NK-cell markers. Across the whole study: Source material for TCR beta repertoires consisted of sorted CD3+CD56+NKG2C+, CD3+CD56+NKG2C- and CD3+CD56-NKG2C+ T cells. Eight donors were sequenced, seven testing HCMV-seropositive and one testing seronegative.

Germline CDR1 SGDLS, CDR2 YYNGEE. There are 16 residues in the CDR3. 5'RACE template switching built TCR beta cDNA with unique molecular identifiers. TCRdb reworked the 5' RACE reads into one entry per CDR3 protein, no DNA. The sample table includes about 550,000 distinct CDR3 sequences. Sequenced sample: blood T cells: a sorted CD56 or NKG2C T cell subset, CD4+ or CD8+ T cells, or bulk PBMC T cells (not recorded which). The genes are TRBV9 and TRBJ1-6; the D gene TCRdb calls, TRBD1, cannot be checked with no DNA. The source of this sequence is a man aged 18 to 29 in good health. The chain's CDR3 is CASSGNRDVGNSPLHF.